These 19 T cell receptor beta chains came from one sample sequenced in a study of blood T cells in healthy people across ages. Through a sample-barcoded 5' primer and a J-beta primer mix, a second PCR was run for roughly 7 to 11 cycles. One entry per CDR3 protein, called by TCRdb with MiXCR from the 5' RACE reads. The data show roughly 1,300,000 distinct CDR3 sequences, around 59% seen once. The sequenced sample consisted of blood. The receptors were gathered from a man aged 18 to 30 in good health.

CDR3 nucleotide sequence: TGCAGTGCTAGAGTCCGATACTGGCGGGACACCGACTATGGCTACACCTTC. Its protein product is CSARVRYWRDTDYGYTF. The V gene is TRBV20-1, the J gene TRBJ1-2; possible D gene TRBD1, 6 bases. This CDR3 spans 17 amino acids. V was clipped by 1 base and J by 3 bases, with 21 bases between them. Germline V gives CDR1 DFQATT, CDR2 SNEGSKA (reference sequence).

The rearrangement joins TRBV5-6 to TRBJ2-7; D unclear. With 1 base removed from V and 2 bases from J, the gap between germline ends came to 19 bases. Germline V gene sequence: CDR1 SGHDT, CDR2 YYEEEE. The length of the CDR3 is 17 residues. The CDR3 nucleotides are TGTGCCAGCAGCTTGAAACGCTCGGGCATCGAACCCTACGAGCAGTACTTC. Its translation is CASSLKRSGIEPYEQYF.

This clonotype was seen a few times. The V call is TRBV5-5, the J call TRBJ1-2, with D perhaps matching TRBD1 (6 bases). Germline V gene sequence: CDR1 SGHKS, CDR2 YYEKEE (reference sequence). Trimming stripped 4 bases from V and 4 bases from J, with 17 bases between. The CDR3 spans 15 residues. The CDR3 DNA reads TGTGCCAGCAGCACTCCGGGACAACGTCTCTATGGCTACACCTTC. Its protein product is CASSTPGQRLYGYTF.

The V call is TRBV4-1, the J call TRBJ1-1; D unresolved. This CDR3 region has 14 residues. Deletions cut 2 bases from V and 0 bases from J, with 7 bases between. From germline, CDR1 is MGHRA and CDR2 YSYEKL. CDR3 protein: CASSQPLLNTEAFF. The CDR3 DNA reads TGCGCCAGCAGCCAACCCTTGCTGAACACTGAAGCTTTCTTT.

The rearrangement uses TRBV5-6 and TRBJ1-2, with a possible D match to TRBD1 (6 bases). Between the trimmed V and J ends, which lost 7 bases and 1 base, there was a span of 20 bases. The CDR3 runs 16 residues. Germline V gene lookup returns CDR1 SGHDT and CDR2 YYEEEE. CDR3 region: CASGGSKRTDNYGYTF. The CDR3 DNA reads as TGTGCCAGCGGGGGGTCGAAAAGGACAGATAACTATGGCTACACCTTC. Looking up the rest from reference TRBV5-6 and TRBJ1-2 gives the full variable domain: DAGVTQSPTHLIKTRGQQVTLRCSPKSGHDTVSWYQQALGQGPQFIFQYYEEEERQRGNFPDRFSGHQFPNYSSELNVNALLLGDSALYLCASGGSKRTDNYGYTFGSGTRLTVV.

This chain connects TRBV20-1 to TRBJ2-7, with TRBD2 as a possible D gene (6 bases). TRBJ2-5 matches the DNA end more closely, so the J call is doubtful. This CDR3 contains 11 residues. Germline CDR1 and CDR2: DFQATT and SNEGSKA (reference sequence). As DNA, the CDR3 is TGCAGTCGGGACTTGGGGGAGACCCAGTACTTC. This encodes CSRDLGETQYF.

V is TRBV20-1 and J is TRBJ2-1; 7 bases agree with TRBD1. The J call may be in error: the DNA end matches TRBJ2-7 better. CDR1 and CDR2 (germline): DFQATT, SNEGSKA (reference sequence). The CDR3 is 13 residues long. CDR3: CSAYGQAGNEQYF. The CDR3 DNA follows: TGCAGTGCCTATGGACAGGCGGGCAATGAGCAGTACTTC.

V gene TRBV10-3 combines with J gene TRBJ1-5; D unresolved. Trimming left V 5 bases short and J 5 bases short, with 10 bases between. Germline lookup yields CDR1 ENHRY and CDR2 SYGVKD. CDR3 length: 13 amino acids. In DNA form, the CDR3 reads TGTGCCATCAGTAGCAGGCGAGATCAGCCCCAGCATTTT. Translated, it gives CAISSRRDQPQHF.

A word on this clonotype: A read error may produce the germline difference seen at one junction end. The chain joins TRBV11-2 to TRBJ1-2; D perhaps matches TRBD1 (5 bases). This CDR3 comprises 15 residues. Germline V lookup: CDR1 SGHAT, CDR2 FQNNGV. The CDR3: CATSSSDGAVAGYTF. CDR3 nucleotide sequence: TGTGCCACCAGCTCTTCCGACGGGGCAGTTGCTGGCTACACCTTC.

The chain recombines TRBV2 with TRBJ2-5; D possibly corresponds to TRBD1 (6 bases). Looked up from germline, CDR1 is SNHLY and CDR2 is FYNNEI. The CDR3 totals 16 residues. Trimming cost V 6 bases and J 3 bases, with 20 bases left between them. As DNA, the CDR3 is TGTGCCAGCAGCACACTGGGCAGGAAGGGGGAAGAGACCCAGTACTTC. This sequence encodes CASSTLGRKGEETQYF. The full variable domain, in which reference TRBV2 and TRBJ2-5 provide the parts outside the CDR3, is EPEVTQTPSHQVTQMGQEVILRCVPISNHLYFYWYRQILGQKVEFLVSFYNNEISEKSEIFDDQFSVERPDGSNFTLKIRSTKLEDSAMYFCASSTLGRKGEETQYFGPGTRLLVL.

This clonotype was found a few times. This chain uses TRBV10-3 with TRBJ2-5, with D perhaps matching TRBD2 (6 bases). Germline values: CDR1 ENHRY, CDR2 SYGVKD. Trimming removed 0 bases at V and 4 bases at J, with 9 bases between. This CDR3 region has 14 residues. The CDR3 loop is CAISESSGRETQYF. CDR3 bases: TGTGCCATCAGTGAGTCATCCGGGAGAGAGACCCAGTACTTC.

Worth noting for this clonotype: A read error may account for a junction end that differs from germline. The rearrangement uses TRBV9 and TRBJ1-5; D remains ambiguous. The CDR3 extends over 16 amino acids. The V gene's germline CDR1 is SGDLS and CDR2 YYNGEE. CDR3 sequence (DNA): TGTGCCGGCAGCCATGACCCCAATACGGGCAATCAGCCCCAGCATTTT. Its translation is CAGSHDPNTGNQPQHF.

This clonotype was observed a handful of times. The chain couples TRBV4-1 to TRBJ2-3; no reliable D call. Germline CDR1 reads MGHRA; CDR2 reads YSYEKL. V was trimmed by 1 base and J by 4 bases, leaving 15 bases between them. The CDR3 extends over 16 amino acids. The CDR3 protein is CASSQVPGVNSDTQYF. The CDR3 DNA reads as TGCGCCAGCAGCCAAGTTCCAGGTGTAAATTCAGATACGCAGTATTTT.

A note on this clonotype: This may stem from a read error, because a much larger clone lies one nucleotide away. This sequence joins TRBV29-1 and TRBJ2-5; D call uncertain. CDR3 length: 11 amino acids. Germline CDR1 SQVTM, CDR2 ANQGSEA. V lost 3 bases and J lost 11, with 13 bases in between. This chain's CDR3 is CSVESVNEQYF. The CDR3 nucleotides read TGCAGCGTTGAGAGCGTGAATGAGCAGTACTTC.

This clonotype was counted a single time. V usage is TRBV5-1 and J usage is TRBJ2-2; 11 bases align to TRBD1. CDR1 is SGHRS and CDR2 is YFSETQ in the germline V gene. The CDR3 is 15 amino acids. With 3 bases clipped from V and 6 bases from J, the junction kept 4 bases outside the gene matches. As DNA, the CDR3 is TGCGCCAGCAGCTCAGGACAGGGGGCGGCCGGGGAGCTGTTTTTT. Its translation: CASSSGQGAAGELFF.

The chain is built from TRBV12-3 or TRBV12-4 and TRBJ2-3, with D maybe TRBD1 (6 bases). The CDR3 contains 14 residues. V was shortened by 10 bases and J by 3 bases, with 17 bases between the two germline ends. CDR3 protein: CATDDDQGTDTQYF. CDR3 in DNA: TGTGCCACCGATGATGACCAGGGGACAGATACGCAGTATTTT.

This rearrangement joins TRBV7-8 to TRBJ2-7; 11 bases match TRBD2. In germline, CDR1 is SGHVS, CDR2 FQNEAQ. J lost 5 bases, V lost 2 bases, and 8 bases had no gene match. This CDR3 contains 16 residues. CDR3 in amino acids: CASSLSRLAGINEQYF. CDR3 in DNA: TGTGCCAGCAGCTTATCGCGACTAGCGGGGATAAACGAGCAGTACTTC.

V is TRBV24-1 and J is TRBJ2-2; unclear D gene. The CDR3 runs to 16 residues. The germline V and J ends were trimmed by 2 bases and 7 bases, with 16 bases remaining between them. CDR1 is KGHDR and CDR2 is SFDVKD in the germline V gene. The CDR3 reads CATSDSLGQLIGELFF. The CDR3 bases are TGTGCCACCAGTGATTCTCTCGGCCAGCTCATCGGGGAGCTGTTTTTT.

This chain joins TRBV28 and TRBJ1-2; possibly TRBD1 for D (6 bases). The germline V gene encodes CDR1 MDHEN and CDR2 SYDVKM. This CDR3 is built from 13 residues. V lost 6 bases, J lost 6 bases, and 14 bases lay in between. Written as DNA, the CDR3 is TGTGCCAGCAGAGAACAGGGTTTGGATGGCTACACCTTC. As protein: CASREQGLDGYTF.